A selection of T cell receptor beta chains follows, all from one sample in a study of a mutant IDH1 vaccine in newly diagnosed glioma. These receptors are not linked to any known antigen. The assay was immunoSEQ multiplex PCR, and TCRdb's table has in-frame clones only and misses some. In the table there are about 62,000 clones, 83% of which are singletons. The sample in question was PBMCs, obtained from a glioma patient whose treatment included an IDH1 peptide vaccine. The receptors shown here come from a man in his thirties or forties with glioma. Each CDR3 is given with its conserved first and last residue. The D gene is left open where the match is weak. Not every row has a clone size; where given, it reads once, few, many or a size class.

D,V,size,J,DNA,CDR3
-,TRBV19,few,TRBJ1-5,TGTGCCAGTAGTTGGCAGTCTAATCAGCCCCAGCATTTT,CASSWQSNQPQHF
-,TRBV10-3,-,TRBJ1-1,TGTGCCATCAGTGACAGGGAAGGCACTGAAGCTTTCTTT,CAISDREGTEAFF
TRBD1,TRBV11-1,-,TRBJ2-5,TGTGCCAGCAGCAGGGACAGAAAAGAGACCCAGTACTTC,CASSRDRKETQYF
TRBD1,TRBV5-8,-,TRBJ2-2,TGTGCCAGCAGCGGTTTGAGGGGGCGGACTTCGAACACCGGGGAGCTGTTTTTT,CASSGLRGRTSNTGELFF
-,TRBV27,-,TRBJ1-6,TGTGCCAGCACCCTGACCCCTAGGAGCTCCTATAATTCACCCCTCCACTTT,CASTLTPRSSYNSPLHF
-,TRBV18,-,TRBJ2-7,TGTGCCAGCTCACCGAGTCAAAATCCCTACGAGCAGTACTTC,CASSPSQNPYEQYF
-,TRBV28,-,TRBJ1-2,TGTGCCAGCAGTTCCTTTGCAACTGGGGGGAACTATGGCTACACCTTC,CASSSFATGGNYGYTF
TRBD1,TRBV5-1,-,TRBJ1-2,TGCGCCAGCAGCTTGGGACAGGGACGGATCTATGGCTACACCTTC,CASSLGQGRIYGYTF
-,TRBV18,-,TRBJ1-1,TGTGCCAGCTCACGTATGAACACTGAAGCTTTCTTT,CASSRMNTEAFF
TRBD1,TRBV6-1,-,TRBJ2-5,TGTGCCAGCAGTGAATACTCCAGGGGGCTTGCGGAGACCCAGTACTTC,CASSEYSRGLAETQYF
-,TRBV5-1,-,TRBJ1-6,TGCGCCAGCAGCTTGGGACGGTTCCTTGGGAGTGACGTGAATTCACCCCTCCACTTT,CASSLGRFLGSDVNSPLHF